A selection of T cell receptor beta chains follows, all from one sample in a study of shared clonotypes between healthy human individuals. TCRdb's copy holds only in-frame clones and misses some; the assay was immunoSEQ multiplex PCR. The sample has some 700,000 clones, about nine tenths seen once. The sequencing input was memory CD8+ T cells from PBMCs. The origin of the receptors is a young man in good health. Some clones in this sample may be carry-over from other donors' samples. Both conserved end residues are part of each CDR3. D genes are given only for firm matches. For some rows the clone size is stated as once, few or many, or as a class when expanded; others skip it.

CDR3 DNA,CDR3 protein,V gene,clone size,D gene,J gene
TGTGCCAGCAGCCGGGCCGATGTGATAAACGTCCTGACTTTC,CASSRADVINVLTF,TRBV9,NA,NA,TRBJ2-6
TGTGCCAGCAGTTTAATTCTACAGAACACTGAAGCTTTCTTT,CASSLILQNTEAFF,TRBV28,once,NA,TRBJ1-1
TGTGCCAGCAGCTTGGCGAAAGAGACCCAGTACTTC,CASSLAKETQYF,TRBV5-6,NA,NA,TRBJ2-5
TGTGCCAGCAAACACAGGGGCGGCTACAATGAGCAGTTCTTC,CASKHRGGYNEQFF,TRBV6-5,NA,TRBD1,TRBJ2-1
TGTGCCAGTAGTATTGGGGGACTCCATGGGGCTTTCTTT,CASSIGGLHGAFF,TRBV19,NA,NA,TRBJ1-1
TGTGCCAGCAGCGGGGGGACTAGCGGACAAGAGACCCAGTACTTC,CASSGGTSGQETQYF,TRBV5-6,NA,TRBD2,TRBJ2-5
TGTGCCAGCAGCTTACGGCGGGATCAAGAGACCCAGTACTTC,CASSLRRDQETQYF,TRBV13,NA,NA,TRBJ2-5
TGCGCCAGCAGTGAGTCGACGGGGTGGGAGCAGTTCTTC,CASSESTGWEQFF,TRBV10-2,NA,NA,TRBJ2-1
TGTGCCAGCAGCCCCTCGGGCGCCGAGCAGTACTTC,CASSPSGAEQYF,TRBV9,NA,NA,TRBJ2-7
TGTGCCAGCAGTTACAGCGGCAGCTACGAGCAGTACTTC,CASSYSGSYEQYF,TRBV6-5,NA,NA,TRBJ2-7
TGTGCCTGGAGGAGTCTAGCGGCTACCACAGATACGCAGTATTTT,CAWRSLAATTDTQYF,TRBV30,NA,TRBD2,TRBJ2-3
TGTGCCAGCAGCCAAGAACAGCTAGCGGGAGATGAGCAGTTCTTC,CASSQEQLAGDEQFF,TRBV4-2,NA,TRBD2,TRBJ2-1
TGCGCCAGCAGCTTGGTCACACAAGAGACCCAGTACTTC,CASSLVTQETQYF,TRBV5-1,NA,NA,TRBJ2-5
TGTGCCAGCAGCGAAACTAGCGGGGCATCCTACGAGCAGTACTTC,CASSETSGASYEQYF,TRBV9,NA,TRBD2,TRBJ2-7
TGCGCCAGCAGCTTCCTGGGGGGCGAAAACACTGAAGCTTTCTTT,CASSFLGGENTEAFF,TRBV5-1,NA,NA,TRBJ1-1
TGTGCCAGCGCTGGGGAGACCCAGTACTTC,CASAGETQYF,TRBV13,NA,NA,TRBJ2-5
TGTGCCAGCACCACCAGGGCTAGCGTTCCCGAGCAGTACTTC,CASTTRASVPEQYF,TRBV28,once,NA,TRBJ2-7
TGTGCCAGCAGCTTAGTGGGGACAGGGCAGACCTACGAGCAGTACTTC,CASSLVGTGQTYEQYF,TRBV7-2,NA,TRBD1,TRBJ2-7
TGTGCCAGCAGCGTAGCGTCCGGGGAGCTGTTTTTT,CASSVASGELFF,TRBV9,NA,NA,TRBJ2-2
TGCGCCAGCAGCTTCGGGGTCGACACTGAAGCTTTCTTT,CASSFGVDTEAFF,TRBV5-1,NA,NA,TRBJ1-1
TGCGCCAGCAGCCAACCAACAGTGGGACTAGCGGGAGGCGCCTACGAGCAGTACTTC,CASSQPTVGLAGGAYEQYF,TRBV4-1,NA,TRBD2,TRBJ2-7
TGTGCCAGCTCACCACCCCGGACGGGCCCCCGGGAGACCCAGTACTTC,CASSPPRTGPRETQYF,TRBV18,NA,NA,TRBJ2-5
TGTGCCAGCAGTCCGACCTCCTCTAAGGGGACTGAAGCTTTCTTT,CASSPTSSKGTEAFF,TRBV13,NA,NA,TRBJ1-1
TGCGCCAGCAGCTTGGTCCAGGGACGGGCCGGGGAGCTGTTTTTT,CASSLVQGRAGELFF,TRBV5-1,NA,NA,TRBJ2-2
TGTGCCAGCTCACCACGCGAGCGGGAGGGTAAGACCCAGTACTTC,CASSPREREGKTQYF,TRBV18,NA,TRBD2,TRBJ2-5
TGTGCCAGCCAAGTTTGGCGTGGGCCGGAAAACGAGCAGTACTTC,CASQVWRGPENEQYF,TRBV28,NA,NA,TRBJ2-7
TGCACCAGCAGCCCCCCGGGACTAGCGGGAGGGTCCCTCCCCTACAATGAGCAGTTCTTC,CTSSPPGLAGGSLPYNEQFF,TRBV1,NA,NA,TRBJ2-1
TGTGCCAGCAGCCCAGGGATAGCAGCCCAAGAGACCCAGTACTTC,CASSPGIAAQETQYF,TRBV27,NA,NA,TRBJ2-5
TGTGCCAGCAGGCAGGGGACTTCCTACGAGCAGTACTTC,CASRQGTSYEQYF,TRBV2,NA,NA,TRBJ2-7
TGTCCTAGCGGGAGCTCCTACAATGAGCAGTTCTTC,CPSGSSYNEQFF,TRBV2,NA,TRBD2,TRBJ2-1
TGTGCCAGCAGCTTCTTGGGCAATGAGCAGTTCTTC,CASSFLGNEQFF,TRBV7-9,NA,NA,TRBJ2-1
TGTGCCAGCAGTACTGGGCGCAGCCTGTGGTACGAGCAGTACTTC,CASSTGRSLWYEQYF,TRBV28,NA,NA,TRBJ2-7
TGTGCCAGCAGCGTAAATACGGCGAGCGGGAACTACAATGAGCAGTTCTTC,CASSVNTASGNYNEQFF,TRBV9,NA,TRBD2,TRBJ2-1
TGTGCCAGCAGCTCGGGACAGACCTATGGCTACACCTTC,CASSSGQTYGYTF,TRBV4-2,NA,TRBD1,TRBJ1-2
TGTGCCAGCAGCCAAGATCAGGATACGCAGTATTTT,CASSQDQDTQYF,TRBV4-2,NA,NA,TRBJ2-3
TGTGCCAGCAGTTACCTCTCCACCAATCAGCCCCAGCATTTT,CASSYLSTNQPQHF,TRBV6-5,NA,NA,TRBJ1-5
TGTGCCAGTAGTCCCCTACCGGGCCATGAGTTCTTC,CASSPLPGHEFF,TRBV19,NA,NA,TRBJ2-1
TGTGCCAGCAGCCCGGTGGCGGGGGGGAGAAGCTCCTACAATGAGCAGTTCTTC,CASSPVAGGRSSYNEQFF,TRBV11-1,NA,TRBD2,TRBJ2-1
TGTGCCAGCAGCCCGGGACGCTCATCCACAGATACGCAGTATTTT,CASSPGRSSTDTQYF,TRBV27,once,NA,TRBJ2-3
TGTGCCAGCAGCCCGTATGCGGGAGGGTACGAGCAGTACTTC,CASSPYAGGYEQYF,TRBV4-2,once,TRBD2,TRBJ2-7
TGTGCCAGCAGCCAATCTCGGACAGGGTATACCGATGAGCAGTTCTTC,CASSQSRTGYTDEQFF,TRBV27,NA,TRBD1,TRBJ2-1
TGCGCCAGCAGCCAAATACGGGAGGGGACCTACGAGCAGTACTTC,CASSQIREGTYEQYF,TRBV4-3,NA,TRBD2,TRBJ2-7
TGTGCCAGCAGCGTAGAGACTTCTCCCTACAATGAGCAGTTCTTC,CASSVETSPYNEQFF,TRBV9,few,NA,TRBJ2-1
TGTGCCAGCAGCCGCGGACTAGCGGGAGACGGGGAGACCCAGTACTTC,CASSRGLAGDGETQYF,TRBV14,NA,TRBD2,TRBJ2-5
TGTGCCAGCAGCTTAGATCCCCACAGAGCTTTCTTT,CASSLDPHRAFF,TRBV7-2,few,NA,TRBJ1-1
TGCGCCAGCAGCCCGAGGAGGGTTCCGAACACCGGGGAGCTGTTTTTT,CASSPRRVPNTGELFF,TRBV5-1,once,NA,TRBJ2-2